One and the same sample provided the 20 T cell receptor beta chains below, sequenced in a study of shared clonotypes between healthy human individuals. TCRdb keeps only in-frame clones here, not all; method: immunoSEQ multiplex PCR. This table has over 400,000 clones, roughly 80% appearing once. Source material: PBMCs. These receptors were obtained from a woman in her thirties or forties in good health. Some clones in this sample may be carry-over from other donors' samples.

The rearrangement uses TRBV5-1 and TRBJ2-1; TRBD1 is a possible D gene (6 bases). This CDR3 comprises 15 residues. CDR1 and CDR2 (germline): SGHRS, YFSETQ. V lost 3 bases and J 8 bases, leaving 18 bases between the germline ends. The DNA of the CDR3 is TGCGCCAGCAGCTCCACAGGGAGCCCGGGCGATGAGCAGTTCTTC. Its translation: CASSSTGSPGDEQFF.

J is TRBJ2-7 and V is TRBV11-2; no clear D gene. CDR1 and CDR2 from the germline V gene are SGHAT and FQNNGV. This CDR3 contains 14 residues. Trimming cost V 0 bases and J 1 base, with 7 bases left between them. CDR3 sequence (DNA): TGTGCCAGCAGCTTAGATAGGGCTTCCTACGAGCAGTACTTC. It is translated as CASSLDRASYEQYF.

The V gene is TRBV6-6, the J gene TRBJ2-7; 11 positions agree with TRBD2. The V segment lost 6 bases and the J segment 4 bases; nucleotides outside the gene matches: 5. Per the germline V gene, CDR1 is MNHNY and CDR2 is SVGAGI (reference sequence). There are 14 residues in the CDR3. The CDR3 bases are TGTGCCAGCAGAACTAGCGGGAGCCGTTACGAGCAGTACTTC. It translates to CASRTSGSRYEQYF.

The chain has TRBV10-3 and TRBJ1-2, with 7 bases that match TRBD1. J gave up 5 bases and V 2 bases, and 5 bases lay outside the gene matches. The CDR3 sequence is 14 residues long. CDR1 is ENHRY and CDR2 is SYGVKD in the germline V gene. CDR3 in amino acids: CAISERGTEYGYTF. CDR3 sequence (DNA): TGTGCCATCAGTGAGCGGGGGACAGAATATGGCTACACCTTC.

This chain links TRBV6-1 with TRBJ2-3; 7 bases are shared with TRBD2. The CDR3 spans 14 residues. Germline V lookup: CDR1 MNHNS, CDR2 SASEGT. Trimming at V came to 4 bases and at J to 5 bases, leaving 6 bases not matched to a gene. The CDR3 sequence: CASSAGGGQDTQYF. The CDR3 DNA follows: TGTGCCAGCAGTGCTGGGGGGGGTCAAGATACGCAGTATTTT.

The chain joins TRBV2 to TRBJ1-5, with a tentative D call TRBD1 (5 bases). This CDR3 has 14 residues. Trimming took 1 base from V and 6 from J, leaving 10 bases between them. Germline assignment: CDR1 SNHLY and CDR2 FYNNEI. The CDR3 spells CASSEVGGVQPQHF. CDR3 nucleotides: TGTGCCAGCAGTGAAGTTGGGGGGGTTCAGCCCCAGCATTTT.

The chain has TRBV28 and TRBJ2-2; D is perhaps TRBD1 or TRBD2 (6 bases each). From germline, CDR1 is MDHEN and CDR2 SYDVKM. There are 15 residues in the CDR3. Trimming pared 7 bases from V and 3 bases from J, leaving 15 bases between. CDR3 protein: CASKGAGEDTGELFF. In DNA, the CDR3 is TGTGCCAGCAAAGGGGCAGGGGAGGACACCGGGGAGCTGTTTTTT.

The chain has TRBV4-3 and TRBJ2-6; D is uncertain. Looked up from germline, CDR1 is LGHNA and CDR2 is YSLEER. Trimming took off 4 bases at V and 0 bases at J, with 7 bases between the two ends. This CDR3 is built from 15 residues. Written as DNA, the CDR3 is TGCGCCAGCAGCCGACTGACCTCTGGGGCCAACGTCCTGACTTTC. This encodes CASSRLTSGANVLTF.

The DNA of the CDR3 is TGTGCCAGCAGCTTGGGGGCAGTACTGACCTACGAGCAGTACTTC. Its translation is CASSLGAVLTYEQYF. The V and J genes are TRBV5-6 and TRBJ2-7; D call uncertain. Trimming pared 0 bases from V and 2 bases from J, leaving 12 bases between. The CDR3 has 15 residues. Germline assignment: CDR1 SGHDT and CDR2 YYEEEE.

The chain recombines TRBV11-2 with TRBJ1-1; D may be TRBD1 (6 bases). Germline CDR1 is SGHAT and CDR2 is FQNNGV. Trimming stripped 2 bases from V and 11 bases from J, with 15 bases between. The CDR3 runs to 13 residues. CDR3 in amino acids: CASSLRGGMNAFF. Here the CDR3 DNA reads TGTGCCAGCAGCTTACGGGGGGGCATGAACGCTTTCTTT. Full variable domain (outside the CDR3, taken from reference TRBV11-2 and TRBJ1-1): EAGVAQSPRYKIIEKRQSVAFWCNPISGHATLYWYQQILGQGPKLLIQFQNNGVVDDSQLPKDRFSAERLKGVDSTLKIQPAKLEDSAVYLCASSLRGGMNAFFGQGTRLTVV.

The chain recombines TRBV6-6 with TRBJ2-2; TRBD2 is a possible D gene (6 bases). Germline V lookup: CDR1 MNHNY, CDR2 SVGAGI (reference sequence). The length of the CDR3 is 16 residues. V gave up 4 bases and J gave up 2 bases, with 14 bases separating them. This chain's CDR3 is CASSWPWDSNTGELFF. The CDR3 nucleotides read TGTGCCAGCAGTTGGCCTTGGGACTCAAACACCGGGGAGCTGTTTTTT.

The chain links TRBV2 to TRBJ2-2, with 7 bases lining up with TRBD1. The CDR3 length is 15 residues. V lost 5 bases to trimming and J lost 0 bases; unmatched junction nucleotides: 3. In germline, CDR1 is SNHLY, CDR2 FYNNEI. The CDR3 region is CASSRDSPNTGELFF. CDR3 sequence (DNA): TGTGCCAGCAGTCGGGACAGTCCGAACACCGGGGAGCTGTTTTTT. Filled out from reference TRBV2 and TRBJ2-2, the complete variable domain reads EPEVTQTPSHQVTQMGQEVILRCVPISNHLYFYWYRQILGQKVEFLVSFYNNEISEKSEIFDDQFSVERPDGSNFTLKIRSTKLEDSAMYFCASSRDSPNTGELFFGEGSRLTVL.

CDR3 coding DNA: TGTGCCAGCAGTTTTCCCGGGAATCCCCAAGAGACCCAGTACTTC. Residues: CASSFPGNPQETQYF. The chain has TRBV28 and TRBJ2-5; TRBD2 is a possible D gene (5 bases). Germline loops: CDR1 MDHEN, CDR2 SYDVKM. The CDR3 runs to 15 residues. The V end lost 3 bases, the J end lost 1 base, and 12 bases lay between the germline ends.

The CDR3 coding sequence is TGTGCCGGAGGGACAGGGGCGGGGGAAAAACTGTTTTTT. This translates into CAGGTGAGEKLFF. This chain uses TRBV30 with TRBJ1-4; TRBD1 aligns across 10 bases. With V trimmed by 8 bases and J by 8 bases, 8 bases remained unmatched. Germline V gene data show CDR1 as GTSNPN and CDR2 as SVGIG (reference sequence). The CDR3 has 13 amino acids.

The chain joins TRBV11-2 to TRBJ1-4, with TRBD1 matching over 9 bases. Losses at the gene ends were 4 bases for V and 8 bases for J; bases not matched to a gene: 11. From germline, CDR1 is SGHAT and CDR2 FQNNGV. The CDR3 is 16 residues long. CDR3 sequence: CASSSTHRGLREKLFF. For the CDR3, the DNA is TGTGCCAGCAGCTCGACCCACAGGGGGCTTCGGGAAAAACTGTTTTTT.

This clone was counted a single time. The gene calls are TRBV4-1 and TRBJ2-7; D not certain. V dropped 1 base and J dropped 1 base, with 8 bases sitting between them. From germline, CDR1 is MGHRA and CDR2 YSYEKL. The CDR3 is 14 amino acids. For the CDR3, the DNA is TGCGCCAGCAGCCAAGCGGGCAGATCCTACGAGCAGTACTTC. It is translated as CASSQAGRSYEQYF.

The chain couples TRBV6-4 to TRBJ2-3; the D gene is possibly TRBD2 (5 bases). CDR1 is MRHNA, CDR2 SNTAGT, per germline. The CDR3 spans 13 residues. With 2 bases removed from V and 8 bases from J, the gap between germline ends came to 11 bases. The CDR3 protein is CASSDQSAGTQYF. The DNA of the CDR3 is TGTGCCAGCAGTGACCAGAGCGCGGGTACGCAGTATTTT.

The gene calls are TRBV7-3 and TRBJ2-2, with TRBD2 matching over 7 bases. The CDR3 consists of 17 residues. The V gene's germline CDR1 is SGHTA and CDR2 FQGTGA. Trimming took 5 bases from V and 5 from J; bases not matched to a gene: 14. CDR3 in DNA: TGTGCCAGCAGCGTCGACCCGGCGGGAGTCGGGACCGGGGAGCTGTTTTTT. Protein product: CASSVDPAGVGTGELFF.

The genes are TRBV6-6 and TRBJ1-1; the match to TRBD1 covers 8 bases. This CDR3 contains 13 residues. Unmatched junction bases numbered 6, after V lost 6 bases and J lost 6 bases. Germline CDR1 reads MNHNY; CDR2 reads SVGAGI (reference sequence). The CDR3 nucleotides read TGTGCCAGCAGACCACAGGGGGTCGCTGAAGCTTTCTTT. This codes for CASRPQGVAEAFF.

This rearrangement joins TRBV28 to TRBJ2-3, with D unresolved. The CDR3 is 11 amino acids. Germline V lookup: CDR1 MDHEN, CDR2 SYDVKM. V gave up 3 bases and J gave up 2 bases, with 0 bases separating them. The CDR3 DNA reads TGTGCCAGCAGTTTCACAGATACGCAGTATTTT. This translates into CASSFTDTQYF. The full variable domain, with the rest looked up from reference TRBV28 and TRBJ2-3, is DVKVTQSSRYLVKRTGEKVFLECVQDMDHENMFWYRQDPGLGLRLIYFSYDVKMKEKGDIPEGYSVSREKKERFSLILESASTNQTSMYLCASSFTDTQYFGPGTRLTVL.